Sequencing of this T cell receptor (beta chain) was carried out in a study of identical twins. The study, taken as a whole, reports: Weaker excess twin sharing was seen among beta out-of-frame sequences.

Each donor (without exception) was a healthy Caucasian. Ten or more counts support this clonotype. Its antigen is as yet unknown. It was template switching that added a universal primer site, and there were unique molecular identifiers on the cDNA. From the 5' RACE reads, TCRdb called clonotypes with MiXCR, one entry per CDR3 protein. The sample holds some 560,000 distinct CDR3 sequences, roughly 9.5% seen once. Trimming removed 0 bases from V and 3 bases from J, with 12 bases in between. The CDR3 loop spans 15 amino acids. Germline-derived CDR1 and CDR2 are SGHTA and FQGNSA. These same data were also listed under a study on yellow fever vaccine responses in identical twins.

Sequencing used PBMCs. V usage is TRBV7-2 and J usage is TRBJ2-7; the D gene is possibly TRBD2 (6 bases). This TCR derives from a woman between 18 and 29 years old in good health. DNA for the CDR3: TGTGCCAGCAGCTTAGCTTTAGCGGCAGACTACGAGCAGTACTTC. Protein: CASSLALAADYEQYF.